What follows are 30 T cell receptor beta chains derived from one specimen sequenced in a study of blood T cell repertoires in COVID-19. TCRdb's copy holds only in-frame clones and misses some; the assay was immunoSEQ multiplex PCR. The sample lists approximately 470,000 clones, approximately 86% occurring once. The sequenced sample was PBMCs or T cells enriched from blood (not recorded which). The receptor source for this set is a woman aged 18-29 years who had recovered from COVID-19.

The chain uses TRBV5-1 and TRBJ2-3; D possibly corresponds to TRBD2 (5 bases). CDR1 is SGHRS and CDR2 is YFSETQ in the germline V gene. CDR3 length equals 14 residues. Trimming took 7 bases from V and 1 from J, leaving 13 bases between them. CDR3 coding DNA: TGCGCCAGCCAGAAGGGAGATCGCACAGATACGCAGTATTTT. Protein sequence: CASQKGDRTDTQYF.

This chain's CDR3 is CASSSAGVEQYF. The CDR3 coding sequence is TGCGCCAGCAGCTCCGCAGGGGTCGAGCAGTACTTC. The rearrangement joins TRBV5-1 to TRBJ2-7; D may be TRBD1 (6 bases). Germline values: CDR1 SGHRS, CDR2 YFSETQ. V lost 3 bases and J 6 bases, leaving 10 bases between the germline ends. This CDR3 is built from 12 residues.

The count of this clone is one. This chain joins TRBV6-6 and TRBJ2-3; 7 positions agree with TRBD1. CDR1 and CDR2 (germline): MNHNY, SVGAGI (reference sequence). This CDR3 contains 12 residues. V lost 10 bases to trimming and J lost 5 bases; unmatched junction nucleotides: 6. CDR3 DNA: TGTGCCACCGACAGGGCTGGAGATACGCAGTATTTT. It specifies CATDRAGDTQYF.

This clone was seen more than once but under ten times. The chain is built from TRBV5-6 and TRBJ2-7; D might be TRBD1 (5 bases). V was clipped by 0 bases and J by 2 bases, with 9 bases between them. The CDR3 is 14 amino acids. The germline V gene encodes CDR1 SGHDT and CDR2 YYEEEE. Here the CDR3 reads CASSLGQPTYEQYF. CDR3 DNA: TGTGCCAGCAGCTTGGGACAGCCAACCTACGAGCAGTACTTC.

The chain has TRBV15 and TRBJ1-4; 7 nucleotides line up with TRBD1. The CDR3 runs 15 residues. Per the germline V gene, CDR1 is LNHNV and CDR2 is YYDKDF (reference sequence). V lost 4 bases and J lost 5; bases outside the gene matches: 7. The CDR3 DNA reads as TGTGCCACCAGCATCCAACAGGGGTGGAATGAAAAACTGTTTTTT. Its translation: CATSIQQGWNEKLFF.

The chain joins TRBV4-2 to TRBJ2-7; TRBD2 aligns across 11 bases. Germline-derived CDR1 and CDR2 are LGHNA and YNFKEQ. The V gene end was trimmed by 1 base and the J gene end by 0 bases; junction bases not matched to a gene: 8. The length of the CDR3 is 18 residues. The CDR3 spells CASSQVGSSGGSSYEQYF. As DNA, the CDR3 is TGTGCCAGCAGCCAAGTAGGTTCTAGCGGGGGGAGCTCCTACGAGCAGTACTTC.

The chain joins TRBV10-3 to TRBJ2-1; 8 bases are shared with TRBD1. Germline loops: CDR1 ENHRY, CDR2 SYGVKD. V lost 2 bases, J lost 0 bases, and 3 bases stayed unmatched. This CDR3 contains 16 residues. CDR3 sequence (DNA): TGTGCCATCAGTGAGATAACAGGGGGCTCCTACAATGAGCAGTTCTTC. Its translation is CAISEITGGSYNEQFF.

The chain uses TRBV7-9 and TRBJ1-1; D may be TRBD1 (6 bases). This CDR3 comprises 13 residues. V lost 5 bases to trimming and J lost 5 bases, with 12 bases between them. Germline V CDR1 and CDR2: SEHNR, FQNEAQ (reference sequence). The CDR3, as DNA: TGTGCCAGCAGCCGGGAGGGGGAGACTGAAGCTTTCTTT. This translates into CASSREGETEAFF. Drawing the rest from reference TRBV7-9 and TRBJ1-1, the complete variable domain is DTGVSQNPRHKITKRGQNVTFRCDPISEHNRLYWYRQTLGQGPEFLTYFQNEAQLEKSRLLSDRFSAERPKGSFSTLEIQRTEQGDSAMYLCASSREGETEAFFGQGTRLTVV.

This clone was counted only a few times. The V and J genes are TRBV2 and TRBJ2-4, with D unclear. V was shortened by 8 bases and J by 5 bases, with 7 bases between the two germline ends. CDR3 size: 11 residues. Per germline, CDR1 SNHLY and CDR2 FYNNEI. CDR3 sequence (DNA): TGTGCCAGCCTAGACCAAAACATTCAGTACTTC. Its translation is CASLDQNIQYF.

This clone occurred once. The rearrangement joins TRBV5-1 to TRBJ1-2, with D maybe TRBD1 (6 bases). The CDR3 covers 13 residues. Trimming stripped 1 base from V and 4 bases from J, with 8 bases between. Germline V gives CDR1 SGHRS, CDR2 YFSETQ. CDR3 protein: CASSLRGGYGYTF. The CDR3 coding sequence is TGCGCCAGCAGCTTGAGGGGGGGCTATGGCTACACCTTC.

The V call is TRBV12-5, the J call TRBJ1-5; D may be TRBD1 (5 bases). The germline gives CDR1 LGHNT, CDR2 FRNRAP. The CDR3 has 15 amino acids. Trimming left V 3 bases short and J 0 bases short, with 9 bases between. CDR3 in DNA: TGTGCTAGTGGTTTTGACAGAAATAGCAATCAGCCCCAGCATTTT. Amino acid sequence: CASGFDRNSNQPQHF. The whole variable domain, remainder taken from reference TRBV12-5 and TRBJ1-5, is DARVTQTPRHKVTEMGQEVTMRCQPILGHNTVFWYRQTMMQGLELLAYFRNRAPLDDSGMPKDRFSAEMPDATLATLKIQPSEPRDSAVYFCASGFDRNSNQPQHFGDGTRLSIL.

This clone was observed a handful of times. The chain couples TRBV27 to TRBJ1-2; tentatively, D is TRBD1 (6 bases). The CDR3 covers 11 residues. Looked up from germline, CDR1 is MNHEY and CDR2 is SMNVEV (reference sequence). The V gene lost 6 bases and the J gene lost 8 bases, with 10 bases spanning the gap. CDR3 protein: CASRQGYGYTF. The CDR3 nucleotides are TGTGCCAGCAGACAGGGTTACGGCTACACCTTC.

The CDR3 sequence is CASSEWTGEVVYGYTF. CDR3 sequence (DNA): TGCGCCAGCAGTGAGTGGACAGGGGAAGTCGTCTATGGCTACACCTTC. J is TRBJ1-2 and V is TRBV10-2; 9 nucleotides line up with TRBD1. The germline CDR1 and CDR2 sequences are WSHSY and SAAADI. This CDR3 comprises 16 residues. The junction had 7 bases not matched to a gene; V was cut back by 1 base and J by 4 bases.

The rearrangement links TRBV10-3 to TRBJ2-2; 7 bases fit TRBD1. V dropped 10 bases and J dropped 0; count of bases not matched to a gene: 8. CDR1 ENHRY and CDR2 SYGVKD come from the germline V gene. The CDR3 contains 15 residues. This CDR3 reads CATQSGQTNTGELFF. CDR3 bases: TGTGCCACCCAGTCGGGACAGACGAACACCGGGGAGCTGTTTTTT.

The CDR3 coding sequence is TGTGCCAGCAGCTTGGGCGGGGTCTACAATGAGCAGTTCTTC. It is translated as CASSLGGVYNEQFF. The rearrangement uses TRBV7-2 and TRBJ2-1, with D perhaps TRBD2 (6 bases). CDR3 size: 14 residues. Germline assignment: CDR1 SGHTA and CDR2 FQGNSA. V was pared by 3 bases and J by 3 bases, with 9 bases between.

The chain couples TRBV5-6 to TRBJ2-7, with D tentatively TRBD1 (6 bases). The CDR3 has 14 amino acids. Germline V gives CDR1 SGHDT, CDR2 YYEEEE. The ends were cut back, 0 bases at V and 2 bases at J, with 9 bases in the middle. In DNA, the CDR3 is TGTGCCAGCAGCTTGGATGGGGGCCCCTACGAGCAGTACTTC. Protein: CASSLDGGPYEQYF.

V usage is TRBV12-3 or TRBV12-4 and J usage is TRBJ1-1; a weak D match, TRBD1 (6 bases). The CDR3 loop spans 12 amino acids. The V end was cut by 3 bases, the J end by 10 bases, with 12 bases between. CDR3 loop: CASSLMGAIAFF. The CDR3 bases are TGTGCCAGCAGTTTGATGGGGGCGATAGCTTTCTTT.

The V call is TRBV14, the J call TRBJ1-2; possible D gene TRBD1, 6 bases. The length of the CDR3 is 16 residues. V gave up 0 bases and J gave up 8 bases, with 19 bases separating them. Germline V gives CDR1 SGHDN, CDR2 FVKESK. CDR3 region: CASSQERRTGRVGYTF. DNA for the CDR3: TGTGCCAGCAGCCAAGAAAGGCGAACAGGGAGAGTCGGCTACACCTTC.

This clone was detected only a few times. The gene calls are TRBV7-9 and TRBJ1-1, with D possibly matching TRBD1 (6 bases). The ends were cut back, 4 bases at V and 7 bases at J, with 10 bases in the middle. The CDR3 runs 12 residues. Germline loops: CDR1 SEHNR, CDR2 FQNEAQ (reference sequence). CDR3 sequence: CASSWDIGEAFF. The CDR3 region has the DNA TGTGCCAGCAGCTGGGACATTGGTGAAGCTTTCTTT. Full variable domain (missing parts from reference TRBV7-9 and TRBJ1-1): DTGVSQNPRHKITKRGQNVTFRCDPISEHNRLYWYRQTLGQGPEFLTYFQNEAQLEKSRLLSDRFSAERPKGSFSTLEIQRTEQGDSAMYLCASSWDIGEAFFGQGTRLTVV.

For this clone: Other DNA sequences from this sample encode an identical CDR3 as well. The chain is built from TRBV7-2 and TRBJ2-1; a possible D gene is TRBD2 (5 bases). V was clipped by 5 bases and J by 5 bases, with 10 bases between them. Germline V lookup: CDR1 SGHTA, CDR2 FQGNSA. The CDR3 has 13 amino acids. The CDR3 loop is CASSRTGNNEQFF. The CDR3 DNA is TGTGCCAGCAGCCGGACTGGCAACAATGAGCAGTTCTTC.

The chain has TRBV9 and TRBJ1-2; 9 bases agree with TRBD1. The ends lost 4 bases at V and 5 bases at J; junction bases unmatched: 12. The CDR3 spans 16 residues. Germline V CDR1 and CDR2: SGDLS, YYNGEE. CDR3 amino acids: CASSTRTGTGSYGYTF. DNA for the CDR3: TGTGCCAGCAGCACTCGTACCGGGACAGGGTCTTATGGCTACACCTTC.

This chain joins TRBV18 and TRBJ1-1; no definite D call. V was shortened by 6 bases and J by 1 base, with 6 bases between the two germline ends. The CDR3 consists of 12 residues. Germline V gives CDR1 KGHSH, CDR2 LQKENI. The CDR3 DNA follows: TGTGCCAGCTCGGGAGGGAACACTGAAGCTTTCTTT. It translates to CASSGGNTEAFF.

The chain has TRBV5-1 and TRBJ2-1, with 8 bases matching TRBD2. V was clipped by 4 bases and J by 6 bases; unmatched bases: 9. The CDR3 runs 15 residues. Per the germline V gene, CDR1 is SGHRS and CDR2 is YFSETQ. The CDR3, as DNA: TGCGCCAGCAGCGTTCCGCGGGGGGCCCCCAATGAGCAGTTCTTC. This encodes CASSVPRGAPNEQFF.

This clone has only a few counts. The CDR3: CASSARTGNNEQFF. CDR3 bases: TGTGCCAGCAGCGCGAGGACAGGAAACAATGAGCAGTTCTTC. V usage is TRBV7-9 and J usage is TRBJ2-1; TRBD1 matches at 7 bases. Germline trimming cut 5 bases from V and 5 bases from J; bases unmatched to any gene: 6. Germline V gives CDR1 SEHNR, CDR2 FQNEAQ (reference sequence). The CDR3 covers 14 residues.

This clone was seen many times. The genes are TRBV6-6 and TRBJ1-6; TRBD1 is a possible D gene (5 bases). V was cut by 6 bases and J by 1 base, with 13 bases left in between. Germline loops: CDR1 MNHNY, CDR2 SVGAGI (reference sequence). The CDR3 contains 16 residues. Here the CDR3 reads CASSRQFPSYNSPLHF. CDR3 DNA: TGTGCCAGCAGCAGACAGTTCCCTTCCTATAATTCACCCCTCCACTTT.

This clone came up once. The J gene is TRBJ2-5, the V gene TRBV7-2; no reliable D call. The V end lost 5 bases, the J end lost 2 bases, and 15 bases lay between the germline ends. CDR3 size: 15 residues. CDR1 SGHTA and CDR2 FQGNSA come from the germline V gene. CDR3 DNA: TGTGCCAGCAGCCCCCCAGGCGACGGACAAGAGACCCAGTACTTC. Amino acid sequence: CASSPPGDGQETQYF.

This chain links TRBV10-3 with TRBJ1-5; D unresolved. CDR3 length: 15 residues. Germline CDR1 ENHRY, CDR2 SYGVKD. Trimming stripped 0 bases from V and 7 bases from J, with 13 bases between. The CDR3 loop reads CAISESGDLWQPQHF. The CDR3 DNA sequence: TGTGCCATCAGTGAGTCCGGTGATCTCTGGCAGCCCCAGCATTTT.

The CDR3 protein is CASSSRGDDTGELFF. DNA of the CDR3: TGTGCCAGCAGTTCCAGGGGGGACGACACCGGGGAGCTGTTTTTT. The chain combines TRBV6-6 with TRBJ2-2, with D perhaps TRBD1 (7 bases). Germline lookup yields CDR1 MNHNY and CDR2 SVGAGI (reference sequence). CDR3 size: 15 residues. Trimming removed 4 bases from V and 3 bases from J, with 12 bases in between.

The chain carries TRBV4-2 and TRBJ2-7, with TRBD2 identical over 13 bases. With V trimmed by 1 base and J by 4 bases, 7 bases remained unmatched. Germline assignment: CDR1 LGHNA and CDR2 YNFKEQ. The CDR3 has 17 amino acids. This chain's CDR3 is CASSQALLAGGEYEQYF. DNA for the CDR3: TGTGCCAGCAGCCAAGCCTTACTAGCGGGGGGGGAGTACGAGCAGTACTTC.

The chain carries TRBV6-5 and TRBJ2-7, with TRBD1 as a possible D gene (5 bases). From germline, CDR1 is MNHEY and CDR2 SVGAGI. The CDR3 spans 13 residues. V lost 6 bases and J lost 4, with 13 bases in between. CDR3 amino acids: CASSPDNGYEQYF. The CDR3 region has the DNA TGTGCCAGCAGCCCGGACAACGGTTACGAGCAGTACTTC.